The rows below give T cell receptor beta chains drawn from one sample of a study of shared clonotypes between healthy human individuals. Assay used: immunoSEQ multiplex PCR; TCRdb lists only in-frame clones, some missing. Found here are about 490,000 clones, around 73% of them singletons; the top ten hold around 11%. Sequencing was performed on PBMCs. These receptor sequences come from a woman aged 40 to 55 in good health. Some clones in this sample may be carry-over from other donors' samples. Both conserved end residues are part of each CDR3. D genes are given only for firm matches. Some rows have no size entry. The others give once, few or many, or a class for an expanded clone.

D	J	V	size	DNA	CDR3
TRBD1	TRBJ2-5	TRBV7-3	NA	TGTGCCAGCTCCCGGGACAGTCAAGAGACCCAGTACTTC	CASSRDSQETQYF
NA	TRBJ1-4	TRBV5-1	few	TGCGCCAGCAGCTTGGATTCAACTAATGAAAAACTGTTTTTT	CASSLDSTNEKLFF
NA	TRBJ1-2	TRBV28	NA	TGTGCCAGCAGGCGTTCAGGGCATTATGGCTACACCTTC	CASRRSGHYGYTF
TRBD1	TRBJ2-5	TRBV2	NA	TGTGCCGGATCCGGGACAGGGCAAGAGACCCAGTACTTC	CAGSGTGQETQYF
NA	TRBJ2-3	TRBV11-2	NA	TGTGCCAGCAGCTTAGGTTTTGACCGCACAGATACGCAGTATTTT	CASSLGFDRTDTQYF
TRBD1	TRBJ2-2	TRBV27	NA	TGTGCCAGCAGCTTACAGGGGTCCACCAACACCGGGGAGCTGTTTTTT	CASSLQGSTNTGELFF
NA	TRBJ2-3	TRBV27	NA	TGTGCCAGCAGTTTATATTCCGGGGTGGGAGGTCCTGATACGCAGTATTTT	CASSLYSGVGGPDTQYF
TRBD1	TRBJ2-7	TRBV7-2	NA	TGTGCCAGCAGCTTAGACAGGGGGCTTCCCGAGCAGTACTTC	CASSLDRGLPEQYF
TRBD2	TRBJ2-7	TRBV27	NA	TGTGCCAGCAGTTTAGGGACTAGCGGGAGGGACGAGCAGTACTTC	CASSLGTSGRDEQYF
NA	TRBJ2-1	TRBV5-6	once	TGTGCCAGCAGCTTGGCCGAGGGTTCCTACAATGAGCAGTTCTTC	CASSLAEGSYNEQFF
TRBD1	TRBJ1-1	TRBV28	NA	TGTGCCAGCAGTCTGTACAGGGGGAGGAACACTGAAGCTTTCTTT	CASSLYRGRNTEAFF
TRBD1	TRBJ2-2	TRBV7-9	NA	TGTGCCAGCAGCTTAGGAGACAGGGTTCCTCCCGGGGAGCTGTTTTTT	CASSLGDRVPPGELFF
TRBD2	TRBJ2-1	TRBV28	NA	TGTGCCAGCAGTTTCCTCACTAGCGGGAGCGACAATGAGCAGTTCTTC	CASSFLTSGSDNEQFF
TRBD1	TRBJ2-4	TRBV19	few	TGTGCCAGTAGTACAACAGGGGGAGGCAAAAACATTCAGTACTTC	CASSTTGGGKNIQYF
TRBD2	TRBJ2-6	TRBV4-2	NA	TGTGCCAGCAGCCAAGATTCGGCTAGCGGGACGGCAGGGGCCAACGTCCTGACTTTC	CASSQDSASGTAGANVLTF
NA	TRBJ2-1	TRBV6-1	NA	TGTGCCAGCCGAGAATACAATGAGCAGTTCTTC	CASREYNEQFF
NA	TRBJ1-4	TRBV28	NA	TGTGCCAGCACCCCGGGACAACTGGAGGAAAAACTGTTTTTT	CASTPGQLEEKLFF
TRBD1	TRBJ2-1	TRBV18	NA	TGTGCCAGCTCACCTCTGACAGGGTTCGGCGACAATGAGCAGTTCTTC	CASSPLTGFGDNEQFF
NA	TRBJ2-1	TRBV28	NA	TGTGCCAGCAGTTCGGGGAACGCCTACAATGAGCAGTTCTTC	CASSSGNAYNEQFF
TRBD2	TRBJ2-3	TRBV7-2	few	TGTGCCAGCAGGCATACCGGGACTACTAGCACAGATACGCAGTATTTT	CASRHTGTTSTDTQYF
NA	TRBJ2-2	TRBV27	NA	TGTGCCAGCAGTTTGGAACCGGCCACCGGGGAGCTGTTTTTT	CASSLEPATGELFF
NA	TRBJ2-2	TRBV2	NA	TGTGCCAGCAGCTTAACCACCGGGGAGCTGTTTTTT	CASSLTTGELFF
NA	TRBJ1-2	TRBV4-3	NA	TGCGCCAGCAGCCGAGGACAGCTCTATGGCTACACCTTC	CASSRGQLYGYTF
TRBD1	TRBJ1-1	TRBV19	NA	TGTGCCAGTAGTATAGACGGGACAGCCGAAGCTTTCTTT	CASSIDGTAEAFF
NA	TRBJ2-3	TRBV27	NA	TGTGCCAGCAGTTTAAGGGCACAAGATACGCAGTATTTT	CASSLRAQDTQYF
NA	TRBJ1-1	TRBV19	NA	TGTGCCAGTAGTATAGACACCTGGAACACTGAAGCTTTCTTT	CASSIDTWNTEAFF
NA	TRBJ1-2	TRBV6-1	NA	TGTGCCAGCAGTTCCCTGGGGGTTGGCTACACCTTC	CASSSLGVGYTF
NA	TRBJ2-6	TRBV5-1	NA	TGCGCCAGCAGCTTGGAAGTTACTGGGGCCAACGTCCTGACTTTC	CASSLEVTGANVLTF
NA	TRBJ1-5	TRBV19	NA	TGTGCCAGTAGTATAGTCTACGGGGCCGGGCAGCCCCAGCATTTT	CASSIVYGAGQPQHF
NA	TRBJ1-3	TRBV5-1	NA	TGCGCCAGCAGCTTGGGACGGACCTCTGGAAACACCATATATTTT	CASSLGRTSGNTIYF
NA	TRBJ1-1	TRBV4-2	NA	TGTGCCAGCAGCCAAAGATCGGCTGGTCAGGGAGGGACTGAAGCTTTCTTT	CASSQRSAGQGGTEAFF
NA	TRBJ2-3	TRBV6-5	NA	TGTGCCAGCAGTTCTAGGACCCCGGGGACGGATACGCAGTATTTT	CASSSRTPGTDTQYF
NA	TRBJ2-1	TRBV20-1	NA	TGCAGTGCCAAAGTCAATGAGCAGTTCTTC	CSAKVNEQFF
NA	TRBJ2-1	TRBV28	once	TGTGCCAGCACCCCGAGCCCCCGATCCTACAATGAGCAGTTCTTC	CASTPSPRSYNEQFF
NA	TRBJ1-2	TRBV15	few	TGTGCCACCAGCAAGAGGGGTGGCTACACCTTC	CATSKRGGYTF
NA	TRBJ2-7	TRBV9	NA	TGTGCCAGCAGCGTGGGTCTAGGCTACGAGCAGTACTTC	CASSVGLGYEQYF
NA	TRBJ1-1	TRBV7-6	NA	TGTGCCAGCAGCTTAAACCGGGACACTGAAGCTTTCTTT	CASSLNRDTEAFF
TRBD1	TRBJ1-1	TRBV28	NA	TGTGCCAGCAGTCGGACTACCGGGCACAGGGGCACTGAAGCTTTCTTT	CASSRTTGHRGTEAFF
TRBD1	TRBJ2-1	TRBV4-1	few	TGCGCCAGCAGCCACCCTCTCCGGGACAGGGTTTCGAACAATGAGCAGTTCTTC	CASSHPLRDRVSNNEQFF
NA	TRBJ1-6	TRBV6-6	many	TGTGCCAGCAGTGAGGAAGGACCCCTCCACTTT	CASSEEGPLHF
NA	TRBJ1-1	TRBV15	NA	TGTGCCACCAGCAGAGTAGTGAACACTGAAGCTTTCTTT	CATSRVVNTEAFF
NA	TRBJ2-6	TRBV9	few	TGTGCCAGCAGCGGAGGCCCGACGGGGGCCAACGTCCTGACTTTC	CASSGGPTGANVLTF
TRBD2	TRBJ2-3	TRBV30	NA	TGTGCCTGGAGTGTACCTACTAGCGGGAGGGCTGATACGCAGTATTTT	CAWSVPTSGRADTQYF
NA	TRBJ2-3	TRBV5-4	NA	TGTGCCAGCAGCCTGGGGACGCTAAGCACAGATACGCAGTATTTT	CASSLGTLSTDTQYF